This T cell receptor beta chain is drawn from a study of blood T cell repertoires in COVID-19. Across the whole study: COVID-19 samples, acute and convalescent, were from the United States, Italy and Spain. Sources were T cells, B-cell-depleted T cells, or PBMCs; the material itself was cDNA or gDNA.

J gave up 4 bases and V 3 bases, and 10 bases lay outside the gene matches. This CDR3 is built from 16 residues. Germline V gives CDR1 SGHNT, CDR2 YYREEE (reference sequence). In the study's own analysis: The assay estimated nucleated cells by amplifying reference gene primers. Here immunoSEQ multiplex PCR was the method, and the copy in TCRdb shows in-frame clones only, minus some. V, J and clone size derive from that table, while D and trimming were established from the DNA sequence. The sample records some 180,000 clones, around nine tenths being singletons. The clonotype was recovered from a man in his fifties or sixties who had recovered from COVID-19. The specimen sequenced was peripheral blood. The chain has TRBV5-4 and TRBJ2-5; 9 bases fit TRBD2. The CDR3: CASSSSIAGVSETQYF. In DNA, the CDR3 is TGTGCCAGCAGCTCGTCAATAGCGGGAGTTTCAGAGACCCAGTACTTC.